The clone carrying this T cell receptor beta chain was counted a few times. As yet, its antigen is unknown. This sample was taken from a study of blood T cells in healthy people across ages. Study-wide findings and caveats: PBMC samples, being unsorted, prevented any conclusive comparison of naive and antigen-experienced cells. Long-lived donors exceeded aged donors in naive CD4+ cells and diversity.

It was with a sample-barcoded 5' primer and a J-beta primer mix that a second PCR of roughly 6 to 12 cycles was run. MiXCR, run by TCRdb on the 5' RACE reads, gives a single entry per CDR3 protein. The repertoire consists of over 1,500,000 distinct CDR3 sequences, with about two fifths occurring once and the leading ten covering more than 20%. Each donor supplied 7.5 to 10 milliliters of peripheral blood. The sequence was collected from a human donor in good health. Material for sequencing was blood.

The CDR3 DNA follows: TGTGCCAGCAGTAGGTATCGGCCGACATCCTACGAGCAGTACTTC. Translating gives CASSRYRPTSYEQYF. The chain employs TRBV6-1 and TRBJ2-7, with unresolved D. The ends were cut back, 5 bases at V and 1 base at J, with 15 bases in the middle. This CDR3 contains 15 residues. CDR1 and CDR2 from the germline V gene are MNHNS and SASEGT.